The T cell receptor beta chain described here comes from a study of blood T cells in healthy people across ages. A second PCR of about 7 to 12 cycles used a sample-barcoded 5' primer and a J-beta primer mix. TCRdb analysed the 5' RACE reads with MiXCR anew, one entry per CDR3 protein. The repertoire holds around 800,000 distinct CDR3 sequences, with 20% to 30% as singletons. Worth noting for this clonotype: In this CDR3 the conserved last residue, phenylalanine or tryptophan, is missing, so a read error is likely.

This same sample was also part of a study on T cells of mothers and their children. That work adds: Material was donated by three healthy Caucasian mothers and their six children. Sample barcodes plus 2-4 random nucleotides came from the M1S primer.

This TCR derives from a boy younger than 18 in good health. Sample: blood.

This chain's CDR3 is CASSVGYNEQFI. CDR3 DNA sequence: TGTGCCAGCAGCGTAGGCTACAATGAGCAGTTCATC. This sequence joins TRBV9 and TRBJ2-7; D call uncertain. The J call may be mistaken, given a closer DNA end match to TRBJ2-1. This CDR3 contains 12 residues. The germline V gene encodes CDR1 SGDLS and CDR2 YYNGEE.